This is a list of T cell receptor beta chains from one sample in a study of cytomegalovirus exposure and HLA in healthy donors. Measured with immunoSEQ multiplex PCR; TCRdb has only the in-frame clones, and not every one. The sample lists 150,000 or so clones, around 76% occurring once. Sequenced input: PBMCs. The receptors were gathered from a female donor in good health and CMV-seronegative. CDR3s include the opening cysteine and the closing phenylalanine or tryptophan. The order of the fields is V gene, clone size, D gene, J gene, CDR3 protein, CDR3 DNA. A D gene is named only where the DNA matches it firmly. The size entry is marked missing in some rows and otherwise reads once, few, many or a size class.

TRBV9	-	-	TRBJ1-2	CASSDIYGYTF	TGTGCCAGCAGCGACATATATGGCTACACCTTC
TRBV30	-	-	TRBJ1-2	CAWSPPMGRGYGYTF	TGTGCCTGGAGTCCCCCGATGGGCAGGGGCTATGGCTACACCTTC
TRBV5-4	-	TRBD2	TRBJ2-1	CASGRLAGGSEQFF	TGTGCCAGCGGACGACTAGCGGGAGGTTCCGAGCAGTTCTTC
TRBV7-2	-	TRBD2	TRBJ2-3	CASTNSGSGDTQYF	TGTGCCAGCACCAATAGCGGGAGCGGAGATACGCAGTATTTT
TRBV6-5	-	TRBD1	TRBJ2-5	CASAGTGAWGTQYF	TGTGCCAGCGCCGGGACAGGGGCCTGGGGGACCCAGTACTTC
TRBV5-4	-	TRBD2	TRBJ2-1	CASSRGGGPNEQFF	TGTGCCAGCAGCCGGGGGGGAGGGCCGAATGAGCAGTTCTTC
TRBV7-9	few	-	TRBJ2-5	CASSLVRGRETQYF	TGTGCCAGCAGCTTAGTAAGGGGCCGGGAGACCCAGTACTTC
TRBV5-1	few	-	TRBJ1-4	CASSRGATNEKLFF	TGCGCCAGCAGCAGAGGAGCAACTAATGAAAAACTGTTTTTT
TRBV5-1	once	TRBD1	TRBJ1-5	CASSLAPGQNQPQHF	TGCGCCAGCAGCTTGGCGCCGGGACAGAATCAGCCCCAGCATTTT
TRBV2	-	-	TRBJ2-7	CASGREGYEQYF	TGTGCCAGCGGCAGGGAAGGCTACGAGCAGTACTTC
TRBV7-9	-	-	TRBJ2-7	CASSSYREYEQYF	TGTGCCAGCAGCTCCTATCGGGAGTACGAGCAGTACTTC
TRBV5-8	-	TRBD1	TRBJ2-7	CASSARTGDRYEQYF	TGTGCCAGCAGCGCTCGGACAGGGGACCGGTACGAGCAGTACTTC
TRBV7-2	-	TRBD2	TRBJ2-1	CASSPSGGNEQFF	TGTGCCAGCAGTCCTAGCGGAGGAAATGAGCAGTTCTTC
TRBV7-3	-	-	TRBJ2-1	CASSPGQTVEQFF	TGTGCCAGCAGCCCCGGACAGACTGTTGAGCAGTTCTTC
TRBV6-1	-	TRBD2	TRBJ2-7	CASSLRGGGSYEQYF	TGTGCCAGCAGTCTTCGCGGGGGTGGAAGTTACGAGCAGTACTTC
TRBV4-1	-	TRBD1	TRBJ2-7	CASSQDSGTGVEQYF	TGCGCCAGCAGCCAAGATTCCGGGACAGGGGTCGAGCAGTACTTC
TRBV11-3	-	TRBD1	TRBJ2-3	CASSRDSRTDTQYF	TGTGCCAGTTCCCGGGACAGCCGCACAGATACGCAGTATTTT
TRBV10-3	-	TRBD2	TRBJ2-7	CAISGSGLPYEQYF	TGTGCCATCAGTGGTAGCGGGCTTCCCTACGAGCAGTACTTC
TRBV7-9	few	-	TRBJ1-4	CASSTLGRAMATNEKLFF	TGTGCCAGCAGCACCCTCGGCAGGGCGATGGCAACTAATGAAAAACTGTTTTTT
TRBV19	-	TRBD1	TRBJ1-2	CASSIVSGQGGYGYTF	TGTGCCAGTAGTATAGTTTCCGGACAGGGAGGCTATGGCTACACCTTC
TRBV6-6	-	-	TRBJ1-2	CASSYSTWNYGYTF	TGTGCCAGCAGTTACTCCACTTGGAACTATGGCTACACCTTC
TRBV5-1	few	-	TRBJ2-5	CASSLVSEETQYF	TGCGCCAGCAGCTTGGTTAGCGAAGAGACCCAGTACTTC
TRBV29-1	-	-	TRBJ2-7	CSAQTAPSYEQYF	TGCAGCGCTCAGACAGCCCCCTCCTACGAGCAGTACTTC
TRBV2	-	TRBD2	TRBJ2-7	CASSDRSGSIYEQYF	TGTGCCAGCAGTGACCGGAGCGGGAGTATCTACGAGCAGTACTTC
TRBV10-3	-	TRBD1	TRBJ1-2	CAISDSGQGAFGYTF	TGTGCCATCAGTGATTCTGGACAGGGGGCTTTTGGCTACACCTTC
TRBV7-2	-	TRBD2	TRBJ2-7	CASSLGLAGVYEQYF	TGTGCCAGCAGCTTAGGACTAGCGGGAGTCTACGAGCAGTACTTC
TRBV10-2	-	-	TRBJ2-7	CASTVIGANYEQYF	TGCGCCAGCACTGTGATAGGGGCCAACTACGAGCAGTACTTC
TRBV7-6	-	-	TRBJ2-1	CASSRAYNEQFF	TGTGCCAGCTCACGGGCCTACAATGAGCAGTTCTTC
TRBV5-4	-	TRBD2	TRBJ2-2	CASSLGVGTSGTNTGELFF	TGTGCCAGCAGCTTGGGGGTCGGTACTAGCGGGACGAACACCGGGGAGCTGTTTTTT
TRBV5-4	-	-	TRBJ2-7	CASSGEVLNEQYF	TGTGCCAGCAGCGGGGAGGTGCTGAACGAGCAGTACTTC
TRBV7-9	-	-	TRBJ2-7	CASSRPGFHYEQYF	TGTGCCAGCAGCCGCCCGGGATTCCACTACGAGCAGTACTTC
TRBV7-2	-	TRBD2	TRBJ2-1	CASSLTSGYNEQFF	TGTGCCAGCAGCTTGACTAGCGGTTACAATGAGCAGTTCTTC
TRBV20-1	-	-	TRBJ2-1	CSASSYNEQFF	TGCAGTGCTTCGTCGTACAATGAGCAGTTCTTC
TRBV27	-	TRBD1	TRBJ1-2	CATGQGRYYGYTF	TGTGCCACCGGACAGGGCCGCTACTATGGCTACACCTTC
TRBV7-9	-	TRBD1	TRBJ2-2	CASSFTGDTGELFF	TGTGCCAGCAGCTTTACAGGGGACACCGGGGAGCTGTTTTTT
TRBV27	-	-	TRBJ2-3	CASRDSGSDTQYF	TGTGCCAGCAGGGACTCGGGCAGCGATACGCAGTATTTT
TRBV4-2	-	TRBD1	TRBJ1-5	CASSQEPGQGNQPQHF	TGTGCCAGCAGCCAAGAACCGGGACAGGGTAATCAGCCCCAGCATTTT
TRBV5-1	-	-	TRBJ1-1	CASSVSPFTEAFF	TGCGCCAGCAGCGTATCTCCTTTCACTGAAGCTTTCTTT
TRBV7-9	-	-	TRBJ2-3	CASSLSTDTQYF	TGTGCCAGCAGCCTAAGCACAGATACGCAGTATTTT
TRBV11-3	once	TRBD2	TRBJ2-7	CASSLSSGAAYEQYF	TGTGCCAGCAGCTTATCTAGCGGAGCGGCCTACGAGCAGTACTTC
TRBV30	-	-	TRBJ1-2	CAWSDGPFQGYGYTF	TGTGCCTGGAGTGACGGCCCATTCCAGGGCTATGGCTACACCTTC
TRBV5-4	few	-	TRBJ2-2	CASSPGTPNTGELFF	TGTGCCAGCAGCCCCGGGACACCTAACACCGGGGAGCTGTTTTTT
TRBV6-6	-	TRBD1	TRBJ1-1	CASSQGAGTEAFF	TGTGCCAGCAGCCAGGGGGCTGGCACTGAAGCTTTCTTT
TRBV18	-	-	TRBJ2-5	CASSPITTDQETQYF	TGTGCCAGCTCCCCAATTACGACAGACCAAGAGACCCAGTACTTC
TRBV5-1	-	TRBD1	TRBJ1-2	CASSPTPGTGSNYGYTF	TGCGCCAGCAGCCCAACCCCCGGGACAGGGTCTAACTATGGCTACACCTTC
TRBV6-1	-	TRBD1	TRBJ1-4	CASGIARGVVEKLFF	TGTGCCAGCGGGATTGCCAGGGGGGTAGTAGAAAAACTGTTTTTT
TRBV30	-	-	TRBJ1-2	CAWKLTGFNYGYTF	TGTGCCTGGAAGTTAACAGGATTTAACTATGGCTACACCTTC
TRBV4-1	-	TRBD1	TRBJ1-2	CASSQGPGQGQDYTF	TGCGCCAGCAGCCAAGGACCGGGACAGGGGCAGGACTACACCTTC
TRBV5-1	once	TRBD2	TRBJ2-2	CASSLVAGGQTGELFF	TGCGCCAGCAGCTTGGTGGCGGGGGGCCAAACCGGGGAGCTGTTTTTT
TRBV6-5	few	-	TRBJ1-4	CASRSGGNELFF	TGTGCCAGCAGGTCCGGGGGGAATGAACTGTTTTTT
TRBV5-1	-	TRBD2	TRBJ2-5	CASSLYSAGGQETQYF	TGCGCCAGCAGCTTGTATTCAGCGGGGGGGCAAGAGACCCAGTACTTC
TRBV4-2	-	-	TRBJ1-1	CASSQYASGVAFF	TGTGCCAGCAGCCAGTACGCATCAGGGGTAGCTTTCTTT
TRBV7-2	-	-	TRBJ2-7	CASSLDPGQARNEQYF	TGTGCCAGCAGCTTAGACCCCGGACAAGCGCGCAACGAGCAGTACTTC
TRBV6-6	-	-	TRBJ1-1	CASSYLANTEAFF	TGTGCCAGCAGTTACTTAGCGAACACTGAAGCTTTCTTT
TRBV7-9	few	-	TRBJ2-1	CASSLAGAAPNEQFF	TGTGCCAGCAGCTTAGCGGGAGCTGCCCCTAATGAGCAGTTCTTC
TRBV14	-	TRBD2	TRBJ2-7	CASSQVIGLAGSYEQYF	TGTGCCAGCAGCCAAGTGATAGGACTAGCGGGCTCCTACGAGCAGTACTTC
TRBV11-2	-	-	TRBJ2-7	CASSFSGMNEQYF	TGTGCCAGCAGCTTCTCCGGGATGAACGAGCAGTACTTC
TRBV10-2	-	TRBD2	TRBJ2-5	CASRIWEGETQYF	TGCGCCAGCAGGATCTGGGAGGGAGAGACCCAGTACTTC
TRBV5-1	few	TRBD2	TRBJ2-3	CASSKTSGASTDTQYF	TGCGCCAGCAGCAAGACTAGCGGGGCTAGCACAGATACGCAGTATTTT
TRBV5-6	-	-	TRBJ1-5	CASSLAGGDYQPQHF	TGTGCCAGCAGCTTAGCGGGGGGCGACTATCAGCCCCAGCATTTT